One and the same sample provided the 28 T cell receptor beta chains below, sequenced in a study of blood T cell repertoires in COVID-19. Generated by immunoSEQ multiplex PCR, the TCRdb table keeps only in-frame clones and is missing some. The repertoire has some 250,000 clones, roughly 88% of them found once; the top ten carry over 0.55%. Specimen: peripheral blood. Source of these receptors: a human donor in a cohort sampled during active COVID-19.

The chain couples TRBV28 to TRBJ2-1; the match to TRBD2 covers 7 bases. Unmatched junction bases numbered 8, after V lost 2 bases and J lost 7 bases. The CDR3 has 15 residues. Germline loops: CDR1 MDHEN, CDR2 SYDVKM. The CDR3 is CASSLTGRIRNEQFF. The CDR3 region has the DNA TGTGCCAGCAGTTTAACCGGGAGGATAAGGAATGAGCAGTTCTTC.

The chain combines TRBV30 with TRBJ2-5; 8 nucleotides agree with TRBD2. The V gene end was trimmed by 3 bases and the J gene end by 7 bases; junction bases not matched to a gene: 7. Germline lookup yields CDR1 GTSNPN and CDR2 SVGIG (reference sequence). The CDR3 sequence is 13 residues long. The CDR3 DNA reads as TGTGCCTGGAGCCTCCGGGCGGGGGGGACCCAGTACTTC. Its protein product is CAWSLRAGGTQYF.

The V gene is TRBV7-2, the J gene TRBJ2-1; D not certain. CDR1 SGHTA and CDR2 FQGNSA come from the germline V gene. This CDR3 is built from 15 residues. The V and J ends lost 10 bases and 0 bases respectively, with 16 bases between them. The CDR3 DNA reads TGTGCCATTACACCCGAGGAGAGCTCCTACAATGAGCAGTTCTTC. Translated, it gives CAITPEESSYNEQFF.

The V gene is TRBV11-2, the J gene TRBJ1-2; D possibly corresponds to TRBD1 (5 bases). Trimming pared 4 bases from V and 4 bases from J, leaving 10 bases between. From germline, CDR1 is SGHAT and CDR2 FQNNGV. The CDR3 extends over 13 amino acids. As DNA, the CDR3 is TGTGCCAGCAGCTCAGGGCCTGGCTATGGCTACACCTTC. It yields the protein CASSSGPGYGYTF.

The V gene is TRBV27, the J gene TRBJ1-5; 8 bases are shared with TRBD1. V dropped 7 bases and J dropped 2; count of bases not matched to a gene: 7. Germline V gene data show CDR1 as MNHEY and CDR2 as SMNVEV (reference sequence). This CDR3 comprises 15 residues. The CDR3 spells CASNPQGGGNQPQHF. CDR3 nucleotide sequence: TGTGCCAGCAACCCACAGGGGGGCGGCAATCAGCCCCAGCATTTT.

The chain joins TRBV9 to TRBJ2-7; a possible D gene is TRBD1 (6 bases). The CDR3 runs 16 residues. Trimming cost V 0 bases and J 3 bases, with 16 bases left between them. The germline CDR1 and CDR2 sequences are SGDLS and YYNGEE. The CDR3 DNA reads TGTGCCAGCAGCGTAGCTGAGGGGGAGTGGGGCTACGAGCAGTACTTC. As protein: CASSVAEGEWGYEQYF. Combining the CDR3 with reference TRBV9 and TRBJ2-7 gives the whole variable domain DSGVTQTPKHLITATGQRVTLRCSPRSGDLSVYWYQQSLDQGLQFLIQYYNGEERAKGNILERFSAQQFPDLHSELNLSSLELGDSALYFCASSVAEGEWGYEQYFGPGTRLTVT.

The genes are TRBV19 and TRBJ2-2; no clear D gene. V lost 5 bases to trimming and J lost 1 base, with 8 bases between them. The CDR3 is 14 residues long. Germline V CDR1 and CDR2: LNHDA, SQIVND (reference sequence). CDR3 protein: CASSPDWNTGELFF. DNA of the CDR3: TGTGCCAGTAGTCCAGACTGGAACACCGGGGAGCTGTTTTTT.

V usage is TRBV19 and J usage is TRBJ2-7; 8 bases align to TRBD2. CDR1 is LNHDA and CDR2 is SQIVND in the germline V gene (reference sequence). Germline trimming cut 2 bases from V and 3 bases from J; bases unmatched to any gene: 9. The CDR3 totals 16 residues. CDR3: CASSISGGLLLYEQYF. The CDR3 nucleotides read TGTGCCAGTAGTATAAGCGGGGGCCTCCTCCTCTACGAGCAGTACTTC.

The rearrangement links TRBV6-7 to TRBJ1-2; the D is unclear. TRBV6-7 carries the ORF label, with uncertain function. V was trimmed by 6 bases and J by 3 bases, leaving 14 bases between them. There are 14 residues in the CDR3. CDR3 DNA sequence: TGTGCCAGCAGGCCCGGTGGTTCTTACTATGGCTACACCTTC. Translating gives CASRPGGSYYGYTF.

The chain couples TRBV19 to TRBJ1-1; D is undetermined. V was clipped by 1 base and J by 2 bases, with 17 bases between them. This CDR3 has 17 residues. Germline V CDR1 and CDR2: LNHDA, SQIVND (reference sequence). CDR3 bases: TGTGCCAGTAGTATAGGAGGTAGGCGAAATTCAAACACTGAAGCTTTCTTT. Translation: CASSIGGRRNSNTEAFF.

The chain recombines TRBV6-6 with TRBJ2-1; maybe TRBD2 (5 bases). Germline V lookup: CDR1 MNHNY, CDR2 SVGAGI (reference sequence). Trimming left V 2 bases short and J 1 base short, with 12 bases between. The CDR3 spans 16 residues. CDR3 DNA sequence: TGTGCCAGCAGTTACCTCTTAGGAGGATCCTACAATGAGCAGTTCTTC. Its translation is CASSYLLGGSYNEQFF.

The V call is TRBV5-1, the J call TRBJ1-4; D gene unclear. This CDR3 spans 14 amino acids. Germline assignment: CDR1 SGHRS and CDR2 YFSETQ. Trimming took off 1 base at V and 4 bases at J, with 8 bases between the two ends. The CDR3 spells CASSLRADNEKLFF. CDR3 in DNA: TGCGCCAGCAGCTTGCGAGCCGATAATGAAAAACTGTTTTTT.

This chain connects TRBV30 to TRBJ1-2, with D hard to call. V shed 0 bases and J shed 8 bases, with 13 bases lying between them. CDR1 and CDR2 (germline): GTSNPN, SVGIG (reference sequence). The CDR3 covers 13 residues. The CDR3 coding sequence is TGTGCCTGGAGTGTAGAAGGAGGGTCGGGCTACACCTTC. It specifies CAWSVEGGSGYTF.

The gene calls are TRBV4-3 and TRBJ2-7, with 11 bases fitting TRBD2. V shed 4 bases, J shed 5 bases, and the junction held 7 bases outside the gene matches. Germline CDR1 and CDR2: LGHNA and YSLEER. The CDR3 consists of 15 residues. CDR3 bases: TGCGCCAGCAGCCGGGTAGCGGGGGGGCTCGACGAGCAGTACTTC. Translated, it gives CASSRVAGGLDEQYF.

CDR3 sequence (DNA): TGTGCCAGCAGTCCGTCTAGCGGATCCATCCTTAGCTCCTACAATGAGCAGTTCTTC. It is translated as CASSPSSGSILSSYNEQFF. V is TRBV27 and J is TRBJ2-1; 7 nucleotides line up with TRBD2. Unmatched junction bases numbered 16, after V lost 5 bases and J lost 0 bases. Germline V CDR1 and CDR2: MNHEY, SMNVEV (reference sequence). CDR3 length: 19 amino acids.

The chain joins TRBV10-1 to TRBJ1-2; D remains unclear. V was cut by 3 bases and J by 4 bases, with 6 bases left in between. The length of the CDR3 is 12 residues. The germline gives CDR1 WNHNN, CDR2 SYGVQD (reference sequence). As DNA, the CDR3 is TGCGCCAGCAGTGAATCCAGCTATGGCTACACCTTC. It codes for CASSESSYGYTF.

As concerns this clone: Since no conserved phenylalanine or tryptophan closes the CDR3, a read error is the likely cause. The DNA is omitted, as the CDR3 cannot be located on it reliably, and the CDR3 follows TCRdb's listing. The chain's CDR3 is CASSPEGLALSY. This chain links TRBV27 with TRBJ2-7; TRBD2 is the table's D call and was not checked against the DNA. The CDR3 is made up of 12 amino acids, end residues included. Germline V gives CDR1 MNHEY, CDR2 SMNVEV (reference sequence).

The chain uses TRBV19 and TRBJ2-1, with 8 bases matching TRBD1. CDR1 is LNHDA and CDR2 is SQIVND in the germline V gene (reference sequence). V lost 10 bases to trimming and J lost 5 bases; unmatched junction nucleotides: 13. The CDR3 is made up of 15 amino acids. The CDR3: CATQGVGGNDNEQFF. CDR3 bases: TGTGCCACACAGGGGGTGGGCGGGAATGACAATGAGCAGTTCTTC.

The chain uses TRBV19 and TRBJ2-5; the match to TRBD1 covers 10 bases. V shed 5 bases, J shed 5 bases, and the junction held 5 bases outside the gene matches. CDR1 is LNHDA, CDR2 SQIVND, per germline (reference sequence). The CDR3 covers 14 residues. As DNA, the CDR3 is TGTGCCAGTAGTTCCCCGGACAGGGGGGAGACCCAGTACTTC. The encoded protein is CASSSPDRGETQYF.

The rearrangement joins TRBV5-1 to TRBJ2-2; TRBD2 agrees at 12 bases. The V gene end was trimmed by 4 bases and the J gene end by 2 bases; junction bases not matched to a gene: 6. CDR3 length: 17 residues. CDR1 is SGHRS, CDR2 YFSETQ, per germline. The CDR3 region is CASSLRLAGVNTGELFF. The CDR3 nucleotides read TGCGCCAGCAGCCTGAGACTAGCGGGGGTTAACACCGGGGAGCTGTTTTTT.

CDR3 nucleotide sequence: TGCGCCAGCAGCTTGGAAGACAGGGTGCAGCAGTACTTC. As protein: CASSLEDRVQQYF. This chain joins TRBV5-1 and TRBJ2-7; 7 bases agree with TRBD1. Unmatched junction bases numbered 5, after V lost 0 bases and J lost 8 bases. Germline values: CDR1 SGHRS, CDR2 YFSETQ. The CDR3 runs 13 residues.

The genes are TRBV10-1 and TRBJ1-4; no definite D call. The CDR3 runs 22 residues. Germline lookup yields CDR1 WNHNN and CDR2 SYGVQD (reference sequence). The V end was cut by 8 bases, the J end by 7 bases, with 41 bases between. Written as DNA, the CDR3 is TGCGCCAGCCCCCCCCCGCACGGCAGGACTTCGGCCCAAACCTACGCCAGTGAAAAACTGTTTTTT. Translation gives CASPPPHGRTSAQTYASEKLFF.

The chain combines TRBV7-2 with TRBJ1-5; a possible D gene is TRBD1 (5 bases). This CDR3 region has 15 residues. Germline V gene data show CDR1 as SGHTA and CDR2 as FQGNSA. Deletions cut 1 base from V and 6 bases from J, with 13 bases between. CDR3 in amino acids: CASSLERGGSQPQHF. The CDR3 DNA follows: TGTGCCAGCAGCTTAGAGCGGGGGGGTAGTCAGCCCCAGCATTTT.

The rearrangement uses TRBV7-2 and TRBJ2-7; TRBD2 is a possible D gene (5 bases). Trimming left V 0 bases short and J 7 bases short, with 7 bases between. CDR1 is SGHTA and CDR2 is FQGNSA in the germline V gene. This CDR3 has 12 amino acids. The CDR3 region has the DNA TGTGCCAGCAGCTTAGCGAGGGAAGAGCAGTACTTC. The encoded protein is CASSLAREEQYF. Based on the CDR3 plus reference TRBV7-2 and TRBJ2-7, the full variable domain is GAGVSQSPSNKVTEKGKDVELRCDPISGHTALYWYRQSLGQGLEFLIYFQGNSAPDKSGLPSDRFSAERTGGSVSTLTIQRTQQEDSAVYLCASSLAREEQYFGPGTRLTVT.

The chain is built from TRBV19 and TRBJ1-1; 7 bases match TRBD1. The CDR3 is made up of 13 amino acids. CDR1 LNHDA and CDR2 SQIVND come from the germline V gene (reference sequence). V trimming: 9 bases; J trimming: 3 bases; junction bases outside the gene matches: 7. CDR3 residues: CASQGQLDTEAFF. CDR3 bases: TGTGCCAGCCAGGGACAGCTGGACACTGAAGCTTTCTTT.

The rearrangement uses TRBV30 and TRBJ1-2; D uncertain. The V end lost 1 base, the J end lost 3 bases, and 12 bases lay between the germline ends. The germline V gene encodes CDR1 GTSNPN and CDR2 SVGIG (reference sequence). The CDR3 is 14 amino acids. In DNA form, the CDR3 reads TGTGCCTGGAGTGATCCAGGTTCTTACTATGGCTACACCTTC. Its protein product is CAWSDPGSYYGYTF.

The CDR3 is CATEGADYGYTF. The CDR3 DNA reads as TGTGCCACCGAGGGGGCAGACTATGGCTACACCTTC. V is TRBV10-3 and J is TRBJ1-2; 7 positions match TRBD1. The CDR3 contains 12 residues. Germline V gene lookup returns CDR1 ENHRY and CDR2 SYGVKD. The V segment lost 10 bases and the J segment 3 bases; nucleotides outside the gene matches: 5.

The CDR3 bases are TGTGCCAGCAGAGAGGGTCAGCCCCAGCATTTT. This codes for CASREGQPQHF. This chain connects TRBV6-5 to TRBJ1-5, with D unresolved. The CDR3 consists of 11 residues. Trimming took 6 bases from V and 6 from J, leaving 6 bases between them. Germline lookup yields CDR1 MNHEY and CDR2 SVGAGI.